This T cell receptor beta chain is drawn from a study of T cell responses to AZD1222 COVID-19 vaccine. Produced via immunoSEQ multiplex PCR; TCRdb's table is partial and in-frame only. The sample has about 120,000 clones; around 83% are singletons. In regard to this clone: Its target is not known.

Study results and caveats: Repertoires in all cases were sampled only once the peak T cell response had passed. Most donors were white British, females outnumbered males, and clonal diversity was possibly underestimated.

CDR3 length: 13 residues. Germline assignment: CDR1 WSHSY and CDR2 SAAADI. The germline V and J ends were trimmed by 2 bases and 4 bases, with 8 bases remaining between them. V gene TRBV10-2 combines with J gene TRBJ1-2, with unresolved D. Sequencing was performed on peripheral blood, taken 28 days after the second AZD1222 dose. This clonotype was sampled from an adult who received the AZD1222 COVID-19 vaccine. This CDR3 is CASSESEGYGYTF. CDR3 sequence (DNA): TGCGCCAGCAGTGAGAGCGAGGGCTATGGCTACACCTTC.